Below, one TCR gamma chain is given with its context. Taking its sample share into account, this clone is large (0.1 to 1%). No cognate antigen has been identified for it. The input lacks base qualities; no much larger clone sits a single base away. Trimming accounts for 0 bases at V and 9 bases at J, while the number of junction bases matched to no gene is 14. The germline V gene encodes CDR1 GITISATS and CDR2 ISYDGTV (reference sequence). The CDR3 measures 15 amino acids from cysteine to phenylalanine. The retained sequence is limited to the CDR3, 45 bases, with the frame set at the first base. The data derive from a study of fetal and pediatric gammadelta thymocytes (dated by TCRdb to the early 2020s). With regard to the full study: The bulk gammadelta thymocyte repertoires, which combined previously published data with newly generated, unpublished data, were used to reinforce a single-cell study of gammadelta thymocyte development. In total, the bulk gammadelta thymocyte repertoire set covered ten or so subjects, made up of 7 pediatric thymus donors and 3 fetal thymus donors. The bulk gammadelta thymocyte repertoires combined unpublished data with previously published data (refs 27,28). Bulk TCR repertoire data were included to raise the number of subjects and reinforce the CDR3 publicity analysis.

General study outcomes and caveats: Fetal gammadelta thymocyte repertoires were previously reported to be enriched for TRDV2, TRGV8 and TRGV9 usage, low N additions and public CDR3s compared with post-natal repertoires.

Data came from an Illumina MiSeq. The authors' pipeline ran thus. For the publicity analysis, the Vgamma9Vdelta2 and nonVgamma9Vdelta2 bulk CDR3 files from each subject were merged to form one combined repertoire per subject. Using base R and dplyr, each CDR3 amino acid sequence was checked across 9 single-cell datasets and some eleven bulk repertoires to give a publicity score ranging from 0 to 19. In TCRdb, clones were called once more from the public reads by CATT, and rows of identical DNA were later combined. TCRdb, rather than the study authors, made the V and J calls. This sample comprises approximately 1,000 gamma-chain clones, 4.5% to 5% of them detected only once. The biggest ten clones account for about 7.1% of the sample. For staining, thymocytes received Zombie NIR viability dye along with antibodies against CD3 (UCHT1), TCRgammadelta (11F2), TCRVgamma9 (IMMU360) and TCRVdelta2 (IMMU389). TRD and TRG CDR3 repertoires were generated in bulk, separately, from sorted Vgamma9Vdelta2 and nonVgamma9Vdelta2 gammadelta thymocytes obtained from human fetal and pediatric thymuses. In Belgium, pediatric thymus tissue was obtained from children undergoing cardiac surgery. The ages of the pediatric thymus donors in the study ranged between about 1 and 12 years. Thymic cell suspensions were made from fetal and post-natal thymuses as previously described. NonVgamma9Vdelta2 thymocytes were sorted as CD3+ gammadeltaTCR+ cells that did not have the Vgamma9+Vdelta2+ phenotype. A FACS Aria III cell sorter (BD Biosciences) was used to carry out the cell sorting.

The chain links TRGV9 with TRGJ1 or TRGJ2. The specimen sequenced was non-Vgamma9Vdelta2 gamma-delta T cells from the thymus. The sample's cell subset or site label, in plain terms: CD3+gammadeltaTCR+ thymocytes not co-expressing Vgamma9 and Vdelta2. The source is a child who underwent cardiac surgery and was recorded as healthy. The DNA sequence is given as TGTGCCTTGTGGGAGGTGCACTCTTTTAACCTTAAGAAACTCTTT. The encoded protein is CALWEVHSFNLKKLF.